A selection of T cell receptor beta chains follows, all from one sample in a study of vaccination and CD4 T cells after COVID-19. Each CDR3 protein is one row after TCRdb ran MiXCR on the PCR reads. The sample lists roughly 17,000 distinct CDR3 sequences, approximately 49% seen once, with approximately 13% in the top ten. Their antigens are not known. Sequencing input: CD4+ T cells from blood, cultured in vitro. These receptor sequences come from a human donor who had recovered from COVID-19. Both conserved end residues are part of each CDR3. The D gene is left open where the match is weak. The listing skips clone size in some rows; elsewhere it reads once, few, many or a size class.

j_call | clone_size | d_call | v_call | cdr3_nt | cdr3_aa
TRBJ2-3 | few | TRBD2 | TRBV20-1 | TGCAGTGCTCGTCCTAGCGGGAGGGTTACAGATACGCAGTATTTT | CSARPSGRVTDTQYF
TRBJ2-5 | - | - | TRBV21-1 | TGTGCCAGCAGCAAAGTGGTCGGGGACCCTCTAGAGACCCAGTACTTC | CASSKVVGDPLETQYF
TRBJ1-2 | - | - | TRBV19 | TGTGCCAGTAGTCCGGGGTTGGACAGAGCTAACTATGGCTACACCTTC | CASSPGLDRANYGYTF
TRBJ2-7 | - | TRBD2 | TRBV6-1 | TGTGCCAGCAGTGTTAGCGGGGGCCCCTTATCCTACGAGCAGTACTTC | CASSVSGGPLSYEQYF
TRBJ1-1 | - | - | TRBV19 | TGTGCCAGTCGGGCACCGGGTAAATCTGAAGCTTTCTTT | CASRAPGKSEAFF
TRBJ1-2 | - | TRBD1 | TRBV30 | TGTGCCTCCCTCCAGGGGGAGGGCTATGGCTACACCTTC | CASLQGEGYGYTF
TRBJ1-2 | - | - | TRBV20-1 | TGCAGTGCTTGGAGAGATGCCTACACCTTC | CSAWRDAYTF
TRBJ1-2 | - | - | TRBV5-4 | TGTGCCAGCAGCTTGTACGGAGGTTCCTATGGCTACACCTTC | CASSLYGGSYGYTF
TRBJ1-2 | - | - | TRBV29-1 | TGCAGCGTTGAAGCAGGGATTAGCTATGGCTACACCTTC | CSVEAGISYGYTF
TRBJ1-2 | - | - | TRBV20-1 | TGCAGTGCTAGAGATTCGGCAGGATCTAACTATGGCTACACCTTC | CSARDSAGSNYGYTF
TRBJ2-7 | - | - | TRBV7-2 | TGTGCCAGCGGACCCCGGCGAACCTACGAGCAGTACTTC | CASGPRRTYEQYF
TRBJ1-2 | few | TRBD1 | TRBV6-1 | TGTGCCAGCAGTGACCGGGACAGATACTATGGCTACACCTTC | CASSDRDRYYGYTF
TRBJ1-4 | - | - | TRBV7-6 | TGTGCCAGCAGCCTAGGACACTTAAATGAAAAACTGTTTTTT | CASSLGHLNEKLFF
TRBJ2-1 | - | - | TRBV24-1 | TGTGCCACCGGCGATAGCTACAGAGGCTCCTACAATGAGCAGTTCTTC | CATGDSYRGSYNEQFF
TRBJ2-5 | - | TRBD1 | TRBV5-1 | TGCGCCAGCAGCTCTCAAGGACAGGGGGGGGCTGAGACCCAGTACTTC | CASSSQGQGGAETQYF
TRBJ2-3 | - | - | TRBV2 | TGTGCCAGCACCACGACTCTTAGCACAGATACGCAGTATTTT | CASTTTLSTDTQYF
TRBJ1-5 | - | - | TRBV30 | TGTGCCTGGAGCAACCCCGGGGATGGGAAGCAGCCCCAGCATTTT | CAWSNPGDGKQPQHF
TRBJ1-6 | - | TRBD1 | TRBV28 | TGTGCCAGCCAGACAGGGCCGAATTCACCCCTCCACTTT | CASQTGPNSPLHF
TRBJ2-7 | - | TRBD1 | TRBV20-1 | TGCAGTGCTAGAGTTTTGGGGCCGGGACAGGGTATCTACGAGCAGTACTTC | CSARVLGPGQGIYEQYF
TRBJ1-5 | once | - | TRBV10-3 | TGTGCCATCAGTGATTTAGGTACGGATCAGCCCCAGCATTTT | CAISDLGTDQPQHF
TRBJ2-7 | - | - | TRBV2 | TGTGCCAGCAGTGAAGTATCTTGGGGGAGCGACGAGCAGTACTTC | CASSEVSWGSDEQYF
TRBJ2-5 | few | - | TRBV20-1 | TGCAGTGCTAGATCTAGGCTAGCAACAAGTTTCGAGACCCAGTACTTC | CSARSRLATSFETQYF
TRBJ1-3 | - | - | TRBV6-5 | TGTGCCAGCAGTTCCGCCCTGGCCAACACCATATATTTT | CASSSALANTIYF
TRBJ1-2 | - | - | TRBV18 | TGTGCCAGCTCACCTGCGTCCGGAGACTATGGCTACACCTTC | CASSPASGDYGYTF
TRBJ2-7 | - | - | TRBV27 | TGTGCCAGCAGTTTCCCCAACTCCTACGAGCAGTACTTC | CASSFPNSYEQYF
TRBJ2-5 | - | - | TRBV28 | TGTGCCAGCAGTTTTCCTACCGGGGAGACCCAGTACTTC | CASSFPTGETQYF
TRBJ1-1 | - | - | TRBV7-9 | TGTGCCAGCAGCCTCCTGGATAGGCCGAACACTGAAGCTTTCTTT | CASSLLDRPNTEAFF
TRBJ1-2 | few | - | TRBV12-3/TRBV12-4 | TGTGCCAGCACTACTGGACATTCCAACTATGGCTACACCTTC | CASTTGHSNYGYTF
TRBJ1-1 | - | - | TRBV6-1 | TGTGCCAGCAGTGTGGAGATGGGGACGACTGAAGCTTTCTTT | CASSVEMGTTEAFF
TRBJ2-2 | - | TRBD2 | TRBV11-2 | TGTGCCAGCATCCTCATGCCCTGGGGACTAGCGGGGGGGAGGAACACCGGGGAGCTGTTTTTT | CASILMPWGLAGGRNTGELFF
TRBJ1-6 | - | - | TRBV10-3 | TGTGCCATCAGTGAAGGTCAGGGGAACAATTCACCCCTCCACTTT | CAISEGQGNNSPLHF
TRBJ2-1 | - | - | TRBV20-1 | TGCAGTGCTAGAGGTAAACAGGGTAGGAGTGAGCAGTTCTTC | CSARGKQGRSEQFF
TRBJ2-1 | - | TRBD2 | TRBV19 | TGTGCCAGTAGGAGGGAATGGCTAGCGGGGCGCTCCTACAATGAGCAGTTCTTC | CASRREWLAGRSYNEQFF
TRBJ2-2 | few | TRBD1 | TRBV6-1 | TGTGCCAGCAGTCCCCCCGGACAGGGGACCGGGGAGCTGTTTTTT | CASSPPGQGTGELFF
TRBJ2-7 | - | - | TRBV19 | TGTGCCAGTAGCGTACTTCAGGGTCGGTTTTCCTACGAGCAGTACTTC | CASSVLQGRFSYEQYF
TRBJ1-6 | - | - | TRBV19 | TGTGCCAGTAGTATAGCGGAGTATAATTCACCCCTCCACTTT | CASSIAEYNSPLHF
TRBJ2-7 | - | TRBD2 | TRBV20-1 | TGCAGTGCTAGGGGACTAGCTAGCGGGGTTAGCTCCTACGAGCAGTACTTC | CSARGLASGVSSYEQYF
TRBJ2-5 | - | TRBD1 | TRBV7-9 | TGTGCCAGCAGCTTAGATTGGGCAGGGGGCCCAGAGACCCAGTACTTC | CASSLDWAGGPETQYF
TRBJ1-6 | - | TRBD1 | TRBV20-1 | TGCAGTGCTAATGGACAGGCCGATAATTCACCCCTCCACTTT | CSANGQADNSPLHF